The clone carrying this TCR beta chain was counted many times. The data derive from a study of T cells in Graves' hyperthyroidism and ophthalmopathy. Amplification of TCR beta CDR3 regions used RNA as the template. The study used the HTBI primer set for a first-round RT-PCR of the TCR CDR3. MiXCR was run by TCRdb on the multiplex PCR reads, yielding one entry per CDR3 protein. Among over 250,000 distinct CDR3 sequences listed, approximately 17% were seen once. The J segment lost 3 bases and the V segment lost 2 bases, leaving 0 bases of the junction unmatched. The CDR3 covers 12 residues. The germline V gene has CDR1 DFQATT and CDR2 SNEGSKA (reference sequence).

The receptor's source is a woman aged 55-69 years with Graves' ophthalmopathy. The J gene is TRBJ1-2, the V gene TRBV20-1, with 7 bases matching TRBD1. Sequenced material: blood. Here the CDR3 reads CSARQGDYGYTF. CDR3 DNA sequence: TGCAGTGCTAGACAGGGGGACTATGGCTACACCTTC.